What follows are 32 T cell receptor beta chains derived from one specimen sequenced in a study of CD8 T cells in ankylosing spondylitis. Findings of the study overall: Apparently characteristic of ankylosing spondylitis blood was a TCR beta motif (about 8 highly homologous variants).

TCRdb reanalysed the 5' RACE reads using MiXCR and keeps one entry per CDR3 protein. The sample lists roughly 370,000 distinct CDR3 sequences, around 24% seen once, with less than 20% in the top ten. These receptors are not linked to any known antigen. The material sequenced was blood, either unsorted or a sorted T cell fraction (not recorded which). Receptor source: a male donor with ankylosing spondylitis.

This clonotype was seen ten or more times. This rearrangement joins TRBV28 to TRBJ2-7; 9 positions agree with TRBD1. From germline, CDR1 is MDHEN and CDR2 SYDVKM. V gave up 10 bases and J gave up 5 bases; unmatched junction bases: 12. The CDR3 has 14 residues. The CDR3: CATDGTGYRNEQYF. CDR3 nucleotide sequence: TGTGCCACCGATGGGACAGGGTATCGTAACGAGCAGTACTTC.

In its sample, this clonotype was seen a few times. The V call is TRBV12-3 or TRBV12-4, the J call TRBJ2-2, with 7 bases that match TRBD1. With V trimmed by 0 bases and J by 6 bases, 4 bases remained unmatched. The CDR3 is 15 residues long. The CDR3 DNA follows: TGTGCCAGCAGTTTAGCGCAAAGGGGGCCCGGGGAGCTGTTTTTT. Translating it yields CASSLAQRGPGELFF.

The chain combines TRBV6-5 with TRBJ1-3, with D perhaps TRBD1 (6 bases). The CDR3 covers 15 residues. CDR1 is MNHEY, CDR2 SVGAGI, per germline. Trimming removed 0 bases at V and 2 bases at J, with 8 bases between. The CDR3 loop reads CASSYSDRPGNTIYF. For the CDR3, the DNA is TGTGCCAGCAGTTACTCGGACAGACCTGGAAACACCATATATTTT.

This chain uses TRBV18 with TRBJ2-1; 11 bases align to TRBD2. This CDR3 comprises 19 residues. Losses at the gene ends were 6 bases for V and 7 bases for J; bases not matched to a gene: 20. CDR1 is KGHSH and CDR2 is LQKENI in the germline V gene. The CDR3 DNA follows: TGTGCCAGCTCTCCCGGGTACTTTACTAGCGGGAGTGTTTGGAATGAGCAGTTCTTC. Amino acids: CASSPGYFTSGSVWNEQFF. Full variable domain (missing parts from reference TRBV18 and TRBJ2-1): NAGVMQNPRHLVRRRGQEARLRCSPMKGHSHVYWYRQLPEEGLKFMVYLQKENIIDESGMPKERFSAEFPKEGPSILRIQQVVRGDSAAYFCASSPGYFTSGSVWNEQFFGPGTRLTVL.

The rearrangement links TRBV5-1 to TRBJ2-2; no definite D call. The CDR3 loop spans 16 amino acids. CDR1 SGHRS and CDR2 YFSETQ come from the germline V gene. V was pared by 3 bases and J by 7 bases, with 19 bases between. The CDR3 region is CASSSDPGLLGGELFF. The DNA for the CDR3 is TGCGCCAGCAGCTCTGATCCGGGTCTCTTAGGCGGGGAGCTGTTTTTT.

J is TRBJ2-7 and V is TRBV11-2, with TRBD2 as a possible D gene (6 bases). Looked up from germline, CDR1 is SGHAT and CDR2 is FQNNGV. The CDR3 consists of 16 residues. The germline V and J ends were trimmed by 5 bases and 2 bases, with 19 bases remaining between them. CDR3 sequence (DNA): TGTGCCAGCAGCCCGCCCAGACTAGGGATTACCTACGAGCAGTACTTC. It specifies CASSPPRLGITYEQYF.

The chain employs TRBV5-1 and TRBJ2-3, with 9 bases lining up with TRBD2. The CDR3 covers 15 residues. The germline CDR1 and CDR2 sequences are SGHRS and YFSETQ. V shed 1 base, J shed 6 bases, and the junction held 6 bases outside the gene matches. CDR3 nucleotides: TGCGCCAGCAGCTTGTCCAGCGGGAGGCGGGATACGCAGTATTTT. It encodes CASSLSSGRRDTQYF. The variable domain in full, completed from reference TRBV5-1 and TRBJ2-3, reads KAGVTQTPRYLIKTRGQQVTLSCSPISGHRSVSWYQQTPGQGLQFLFEYFSETQRNKGNFPGRFSGRQFSNSRSEMNVSTLELGDSALYLCASSLSSGRRDTQYFGPGTRLTVL.

This clonotype was seen repeatedly, ten times or more. The chain links TRBV7-2 to TRBJ2-5; 7 positions match TRBD1. There are 14 residues in the CDR3. The ends lost 5 bases at V and 5 bases at J; junction bases unmatched: 8. Germline V CDR1 and CDR2: SGHTA, FQGNSA. For the CDR3, the DNA is TGTGCCAGCAGCGAAGGAAGGGGGCTTGAGACCCAGTACTTC. This encodes CASSEGRGLETQYF.

The rearrangement joins TRBV5-1 to TRBJ2-1, with TRBD2 matching 10 bases. With V trimmed by 0 bases and J by 8 bases, 5 bases remained unmatched. CDR1 is SGHRS, CDR2 YFSETQ, per germline. This CDR3 region has 15 residues. CDR3 region: CASSLETSGLDEQFF. CDR3 nucleotide sequence: TGCGCCAGCAGCTTGGAGACTAGCGGGTTAGATGAGCAGTTCTTC.

The J gene is TRBJ2-1, the V gene TRBV7-3; tentative D call: TRBD1 (5 bases). The CDR3 loop spans 15 amino acids. V was shortened by 5 bases and J by 0 bases, with 11 bases between the two germline ends. Germline V gives CDR1 SGHTA, CDR2 FQGTGA. CDR3 in amino acids: CASSPQESSYNEQFF. CDR3 in DNA: TGTGCCAGCAGCCCACAGGAGAGCTCCTACAATGAGCAGTTCTTC. Supplemented by reference TRBV7-3 and TRBJ2-1, the full variable domain reads GAGVSQTPSNKVTEKGKYVELRCDPISGHTALYWYRQSLGQGPEFLIYFQGTGAADDSGLPNDRFFAVRPEGSVSTLKIQRTERGDSAVYLCASSPQESSYNEQFFGPGTRLTVL.

V is TRBV6-6 and J is TRBJ2-7; TRBD1 matches at 7 bases. V was clipped by 4 bases and J by 5 bases; unmatched bases: 5. This CDR3 has 13 amino acids. CDR1 is MNHNY, CDR2 SVGAGI, per germline (reference sequence). The CDR3 DNA sequence: TGTGCCAGCAGTTGGACAGGTTTCGACGAGCAGTACTTC. Translated, it gives CASSWTGFDEQYF.

CDR3 in DNA: TGTGCCACCAGCAGAGATTTGGGAGAGACCCAGTACTTC. Protein product: CATSRDLGETQYF. This chain links TRBV15 with TRBJ2-5, with no clear D. Germline assignment: CDR1 LNHNV and CDR2 YYDKDF (reference sequence). The length of the CDR3 is 13 residues. Trimming cost V 0 bases and J 4 bases, with 6 bases left between them.

This clonotype turned up a few times. V gene TRBV2 combines with J gene TRBJ2-5; TRBD2 agrees at 14 bases. Per germline, CDR1 SNHLY and CDR2 FYNNEI. The CDR3 loop spans 16 amino acids. The trim removed 3 bases at V and 4 bases at J, leaving 4 bases unmatched. The CDR3 protein is CASSEGLAGVGETQYF. The CDR3 DNA reads TGTGCCAGCAGTGAGGGACTAGCGGGGGTTGGAGAGACCCAGTACTTC.

The chain links TRBV4-3 to TRBJ1-1, with D tentatively TRBD1 (5 bases). V shed 0 bases and J shed 6 bases, with 11 bases lying between them. Per the germline V gene, CDR1 is LGHNA and CDR2 is YSLEER. The CDR3 length is 14 residues. The CDR3 is CASSQEGRRPEAFF. The CDR3 DNA follows: TGCGCCAGCAGCCAAGAGGGGCGGCGCCCTGAAGCTTTCTTT.

V and J are TRBV28 and TRBJ2-7; 9 positions match TRBD1. Per the germline V gene, CDR1 is MDHEN and CDR2 is SYDVKM. V dropped 4 bases and J dropped 1; count of bases not matched to a gene: 8. The CDR3 contains 16 residues. CDR3 in amino acids: CASSSPPGTGSYEQYF. The CDR3 region has the DNA TGTGCCAGCAGTTCGCCCCCTGGGACAGGGTCCTACGAGCAGTACTTC. The variable domain in full, completed from reference TRBV28 and TRBJ2-7, reads DVKVTQSSRYLVKRTGEKVFLECVQDMDHENMFWYRQDPGLGLRLIYFSYDVKMKEKGDIPEGYSVSREKKERFSLILESASTNQTSMYLCASSSPPGTGSYEQYFGPGTRLTVT.

V and J are TRBV21-1 and TRBJ2-7; no DNA check was done on the table's D call, TRBD1. TRBV21-1 is recorded as a pseudogene. The CDR3 extends over 15 amino acids. Here the CDR3 DNA reads TGTGCCAGCAGCCAGACTACCGGGACAGCCTACGAGCAGTACTTC. This translates into CASSQTTGTAYEQYF.

As for this clonotype: At one end, the junction sequence differs from germline, possibly due to a read error. The J gene is TRBJ1-1, the V gene TRBV7-6; 8 bases align to TRBD1. Germline values: CDR1 SGHVS, CDR2 FNYEAQ. The CDR3 length is 17 residues. The CDR3 coding sequence is TGTGCCAGCAGTTTAGGGGGGACAGGCCTGCTTGGGACTGAAGCTTTCTTT. This sequence encodes CASSLGGTGLLGTEAFF.

This clonotype was counted between two and nine times. This chain connects TRBV12-3 or TRBV12-4 to TRBJ2-3; TRBD2 matches at 10 bases. This CDR3 has 18 residues. J was trimmed by 1 base and V by 2 bases; bases with no gene match: 9. The CDR3 DNA follows: TGTGCCAGCAGTTTACCCAGCGGGAGGGCCAAGGGCACAGATACGCAGTATTTT. Its protein product is CASSLPSGRAKGTDTQYF.

This clonotype was observed a handful of times. J is TRBJ2-2 and V is TRBV28; 8 positions match TRBD1. Germline V gene lookup returns CDR1 MDHEN and CDR2 SYDVKM. V trimming: 5 bases; J trimming: 6 bases; junction bases outside the gene matches: 14. The CDR3 extends over 17 amino acids. CDR3 DNA: TGTGCCAGCAGTACGGACAGGGTCCGGGGGATCCCCGGGGAGCTGTTTTTT. Amino acids: CASSTDRVRGIPGELFF.

The rearrangement joins TRBV5-1 to TRBJ1-1; 9 nucleotides agree with TRBD1. Trimming at V came to 6 bases and at J to 1 base, leaving 4 bases not matched to a gene. This CDR3 spans 14 amino acids. The germline gives CDR1 SGHRS, CDR2 YFSETQ. CDR3 nucleotide sequence: TGCGCCAGCAAGCTGGGACAGGGGAACACTGAAGCTTTCTTT. Translating it yields CASKLGQGNTEAFF. Drawing the rest from reference TRBV5-1 and TRBJ1-1, the complete variable domain is KAGVTQTPRYLIKTRGQQVTLSCSPISGHRSVSWYQQTPGQGLQFLFEYFSETQRNKGNFPGRFSGRQFSNSRSEMNVSTLELGDSALYLCASKLGQGNTEAFFGQGTRLTVV.

The rearrangement links TRBV19 to TRBJ2-5; 8 bases are a match to TRBD2. Trimming took 5 bases from V and 2 from J; bases not matched to a gene: 7. The CDR3 loop spans 15 amino acids. Germline-derived CDR1 and CDR2 are LNHDA and SQIVND (reference sequence). This CDR3 is CASSFSASGQETQYF. The CDR3 DNA is TGTGCCAGTAGTTTTTCGGCTAGCGGGCAAGAGACCCAGTACTTC.

At least ten counts were recorded for this clonotype. The chain combines TRBV29-1 with TRBJ2-1; 9 positions match TRBD1. Losses at the gene ends were 5 bases for V and 8 bases for J; bases not matched to a gene: 7. The CDR3 covers 13 residues. Germline CDR1 is SQVTM and CDR2 is ANQGSEA. CDR3: CSVSQGARDEQFF. The DNA for the CDR3 is TGCAGCGTTTCACAGGGGGCGCGGGATGAGCAGTTCTTC.

This rearrangement joins TRBV3-1 to TRBJ2-1; the D is unclear. The CDR3 contains 12 residues. Deletions cut 6 bases from V and 7 bases from J, with 10 bases between. The germline V gene has CDR1 LGHDT and CDR2 YNNKEL (reference sequence). The chain's CDR3 is CASSPDGNEQFF. Written as DNA, the CDR3 is TGTGCCAGCAGTCCCGACGGTAATGAGCAGTTCTTC.

The chain uses TRBV6-2 or TRBV6-3 and TRBJ2-5; the D gene is possibly TRBD2 (5 bases). The CDR3 length is 19 residues. Looked up from germline, CDR1 is MNHEY and CDR2 is SVGEGT. V lost 2 bases and J lost 4, with 26 bases in between. CDR3 sequence: CASSYAGHRNLGVGETQYF. The CDR3 nucleotides are TGTGCCAGCAGTTACGCGGGCCATCGCAATCTGGGAGTTGGAGAGACCCAGTACTTC.

This sequence joins TRBV29-1 and TRBJ2-3; D ambiguous. This CDR3 has 17 amino acids. Between the trimmed V and J ends, which lost 7 bases and 0 bases, there was a span of 23 bases. CDR1 SQVTM and CDR2 ANQGSEA come from the germline V gene. DNA of the CDR3: TGCAGCGCTGTGAGGTTCCCCGAACTCTGGAGCACAGATACGCAGTATTTT. It specifies CSAVRFPELWSTDTQYF.

This chain uses TRBV4-3 with TRBJ2-7; D remains ambiguous. V shed 0 bases and J shed 8 bases, with 11 bases lying between them. The CDR3 covers 13 residues. Germline V lookup: CDR1 LGHNA, CDR2 YSLEER. The CDR3: CASSQDPRRQQYF. The CDR3 nucleotides are TGCGCCAGCAGCCAAGATCCCCGACGACAGCAGTACTTC.

This clonotype was seen a handful of times. The chain carries TRBV11-3 and TRBJ1-6; the D gene is possibly TRBD1 (5 bases). Trimming took off 5 bases at V and 8 bases at J, with 13 bases between the two ends. The CDR3 contains 14 residues. Germline loops: CDR1 SGHNT, CDR2 YENEEA. The CDR3 here is CASSPGAGDSPLHF. Written as DNA, the CDR3 is TGTGCCAGCAGCCCCGGGGCCGGCGATTCACCCCTCCACTTT.

The V call is TRBV5-1, the J call TRBJ1-6; the match to TRBD1 covers 10 bases. The germline V gene has CDR1 SGHRS and CDR2 YFSETQ. The J segment lost 8 bases and the V segment lost 4 bases, leaving 9 bases of the junction unmatched. CDR3 length equals 16 residues. The DNA of the CDR3 is TGCGCCAGCAGCCCGAGCTGGGACAGGGGTTATTCACCCCTCCACTTT. Its translation is CASSPSWDRGYSPLHF.

Many counts were recorded for this clonotype. The genes are TRBV12-3 or TRBV12-4 and TRBJ1-4; D may be TRBD1 (5 bases). CDR3 size: 14 residues. Trimming left V 6 bases short and J 7 bases short, with 15 bases between. CDR3 nucleotides: TGTGCCAGCAGCCAACAGGTTGGTGGTGAAAAACTGTTTTTT. As protein: CASSQQVGGEKLFF.

This clonotype was counted only a few times. This chain uses TRBV29-1 with TRBJ1-2, with D tentatively TRBD1 (5 bases). Germline values: CDR1 SQVTM, CDR2 ANQGSEA. The CDR3 has 14 residues. Trimming removed 1 base at V and 2 bases at J, with 11 bases between. CDR3 protein: CSVEVPGRNYGYTF. The CDR3 coding sequence is TGCAGCGTTGAAGTTCCGGGACGAAACTATGGCTACACCTTC.

This clonotype was recorded at least ten times. V and J are TRBV5-1 and TRBJ1-5; 8 bases are a match to TRBD1. The CDR3 covers 16 residues. Germline-derived CDR1 and CDR2 are SGHRS and YFSETQ. V shed 4 bases, J shed 4 bases, and the junction held 10 bases outside the gene matches. The CDR3 loop reads CASSPEFGTGNQPQHF. As DNA, the CDR3 is TGCGCCAGCAGCCCGGAGTTCGGGACAGGAAATCAGCCCCAGCATTTT.

The chain couples TRBV7-3 to TRBJ2-6, with D possibly matching TRBD1 (6 bases). The CDR3 contains 16 residues. In germline, CDR1 is SGHTA, CDR2 FQGTGA. Trimming shortened V by 5 bases and J by 1 base, and 12 bases separated the two germline ends. The chain's CDR3 is CASSTPQGSGANVLTF. The CDR3 DNA reads as TGTGCCAGCAGCACCCCACAGGGATCTGGGGCCAACGTCCTGACTTTC.